The T cell receptor (beta chain) described here comes from a study of blood T cells in healthy people across ages. A second PCR of about 6 to 12 cycles used a sample-barcoded 5' primer and a J-beta primer mix. TCRdb independently ran MiXCR on the 5' RACE reads; one entry per CDR3 protein. The sample shows about 750,000 distinct CDR3 sequences, 53% of them seen only once. The germline gives CDR1 SGHRS, CDR2 YFSETQ. The CDR3 length is 14 residues. The receptor was derived from a man older than 75 in good health. Sequencing was done on a sample of blood. The chain employs TRBV5-1 and TRBJ2-1, with D tentatively TRBD1 or TRBD2 (5 bases each). The closer fit of TRBJ2-7 to the DNA end suggests the J call may be wrong. The CDR3 DNA reads as TGCGCCAGCAACCAAGGGACGCCATACAATGAGCAGTACTTC. Amino acid sequence: CASNQGTPYNEQYF.